This TCR beta chain is from a study of blood T cells in healthy people across ages. On this clonotype itself: What it binds is unknown.

The study, taken as a whole, reports: The study lacked donor CMV status, which possibly confounded expanded clonotype changes.

The authors ran a second PCR of about 6 to 11 cycles using a sample-barcoded 5' primer and a J-beta primer mix. A template-switch adaptor with 12 random nucleotides tagged each cDNA molecule. The study obtained at least 3 million CDR3-containing paired-end reads from every sample. TCRdb used MiXCR to reprocess the 5' RACE reads, holding one entry per CDR3 protein. Seen here are roughly 1.5 million distinct CDR3 sequences, 35% to 45% observed once, and the top ten hold over 3.5%. V dropped 2 bases and J dropped 4 bases, with 12 bases sitting between them. Per the germline V gene, CDR1 is SEHNR and CDR2 is FQNEAQ (reference sequence). This CDR3 has 15 residues.

The sequence was collected from a woman aged 18-29 years in good health. This chain uses TRBV7-9 with TRBJ2-1; D unresolved. The sample comprised blood. The CDR3 protein is CASSLSLANYNEQFF. Written as DNA, the CDR3 is TGTGCCAGCAGCTTAAGTCTGGCGAATTACAATGAGCAGTTCTTC. Full variable domain (missing parts from reference TRBV7-9 and TRBJ2-1): DTGVSQNPRHKITKRGQNVTFRCDPISEHNRLYWYRQTLGQGPEFLTYFQNEAQLEKSRLLSDRFSAERPKGSFSTLEIQRTEQGDSAMYLCASSLSLANYNEQFFGPGTRLTVL.